A single sample gave rise to the 8 T cell receptor beta chains below, sequenced in a study of blood T cell repertoires in COVID-19. Clones were read by immunoSEQ multiplex PCR, and TCRdb kept only the in-frame ones, dropping some. The repertoire holds about 82,000 clones, about 85% seen once, with about a sixth in the top ten. The sequenced sample was peripheral blood. These receptors all come from a man older than 75 with active or convalescent COVID-19.

This chain connects TRBV19 to TRBJ2-1, with D possibly being TRBD1 (6 bases). The CDR3 length is 13 residues. V was clipped by 8 bases and J by 8 bases, with 16 bases between them. Per germline, CDR1 LNHDA and CDR2 SQIVND (reference sequence). The CDR3 here is CASGTRGRDEQFF. The CDR3 nucleotides are TGTGCCAGTGGGACCAGGGGAAGGGATGAGCAGTTCTTC.

This clone was recorded only once. The chain has TRBV11-2 and TRBJ1-1; 9 bases agree with TRBD1. Germline-derived CDR1 and CDR2 are SGHAT and FQNNGV. V gave up 1 base and J gave up 4 bases; unmatched junction bases: 1. The CDR3 sequence is 14 residues long. The chain's CDR3 is CASSLGTGATEAFF. In DNA form, the CDR3 reads TGTGCCAGCAGCTTAGGGACAGGGGCCACTGAAGCTTTCTTT.

This rearrangement joins TRBV27 to TRBJ2-1; TRBD1 agrees at 12 bases. The CDR3 extends over 18 amino acids. Germline-derived CDR1 and CDR2 are MNHEY and SMNVEV (reference sequence). After removal of 0 bases from V and 7 bases from J, the junction contained 10 bases not matched to a gene. DNA for the CDR3: TGTGCCAGCAGTTTATCGCTACAGGGACAGGGGGCGTTTAATGAGCAGTTCTTC. Amino acid sequence: CASSLSLQGQGAFNEQFF.

This chain links TRBV11-2 with TRBJ2-1; 8 nucleotides align to TRBD2. The CDR3 covers 19 residues. The trim removed 1 base at V and 0 bases at J, leaving 11 bases unmatched. CDR1 and CDR2 (germline): SGHAT, FQNNGV. This chain's CDR3 is CASSLALLAGSSSYNEQFF. The DNA of the CDR3 is TGTGCCAGCAGCTTAGCCCTCCTAGCGGGTTCCAGCTCCTACAATGAGCAGTTCTTC.

This clone was seen once. J is TRBJ2-3 and V is TRBV5-1; no clear D. The germline gives CDR1 SGHRS, CDR2 YFSETQ. Trimming pared 0 bases from V and 0 bases from J, leaving 8 bases between. CDR3 size: 15 residues. CDR3 protein: CASSLVPSSTDTQYF. In DNA form, the CDR3 reads TGCGCCAGCAGCTTGGTCCCTAGTAGCACAGATACGCAGTATTTT.

This sequence joins TRBV5-1 and TRBJ1-2, with a possible D match to TRBD1 (6 bases). Trimming took off 4 bases at V and 4 bases at J, with 20 bases between the two ends. Looked up from germline, CDR1 is SGHRS and CDR2 is YFSETQ. This CDR3 is 16 amino acids long. The CDR3 spells CASSPTAGQPAYGYTF. As DNA, the CDR3 is TGCGCCAGCAGCCCAACCGCCGGACAGCCGGCCTATGGCTACACCTTC.

Concerning this clone itself: The same CDR3 is also encoded by other DNA sequences in this sample. This rearrangement joins TRBV12-5 to TRBJ2-6, with 9 nucleotides matching TRBD1. V was pared by 6 bases and J by 3 bases, with 3 bases of the junction left unmatched. Looked up from germline, CDR1 is LGHNT and CDR2 is FRNRAP. The CDR3 is 15 amino acids. In nucleotides, the CDR3 is TGTGCTAGTGGGACAGGGGGAGGTGGGGCCAACGTCCTGACTTTC. Amino acids: CASGTGGGGANVLTF.

This chain connects TRBV6-5 to TRBJ1-3, with D uncertain. The V end lost 7 bases, the J end lost 0 bases, and 13 bases lay between the germline ends. The germline V gene encodes CDR1 MNHEY and CDR2 SVGAGI. This CDR3 spans 15 amino acids. CDR3 in DNA: TGTGCCAGCACCCAAAGGAGGTCCTCTGGAAACACCATATATTTT. Translating it yields CASTQRRSSGNTIYF.